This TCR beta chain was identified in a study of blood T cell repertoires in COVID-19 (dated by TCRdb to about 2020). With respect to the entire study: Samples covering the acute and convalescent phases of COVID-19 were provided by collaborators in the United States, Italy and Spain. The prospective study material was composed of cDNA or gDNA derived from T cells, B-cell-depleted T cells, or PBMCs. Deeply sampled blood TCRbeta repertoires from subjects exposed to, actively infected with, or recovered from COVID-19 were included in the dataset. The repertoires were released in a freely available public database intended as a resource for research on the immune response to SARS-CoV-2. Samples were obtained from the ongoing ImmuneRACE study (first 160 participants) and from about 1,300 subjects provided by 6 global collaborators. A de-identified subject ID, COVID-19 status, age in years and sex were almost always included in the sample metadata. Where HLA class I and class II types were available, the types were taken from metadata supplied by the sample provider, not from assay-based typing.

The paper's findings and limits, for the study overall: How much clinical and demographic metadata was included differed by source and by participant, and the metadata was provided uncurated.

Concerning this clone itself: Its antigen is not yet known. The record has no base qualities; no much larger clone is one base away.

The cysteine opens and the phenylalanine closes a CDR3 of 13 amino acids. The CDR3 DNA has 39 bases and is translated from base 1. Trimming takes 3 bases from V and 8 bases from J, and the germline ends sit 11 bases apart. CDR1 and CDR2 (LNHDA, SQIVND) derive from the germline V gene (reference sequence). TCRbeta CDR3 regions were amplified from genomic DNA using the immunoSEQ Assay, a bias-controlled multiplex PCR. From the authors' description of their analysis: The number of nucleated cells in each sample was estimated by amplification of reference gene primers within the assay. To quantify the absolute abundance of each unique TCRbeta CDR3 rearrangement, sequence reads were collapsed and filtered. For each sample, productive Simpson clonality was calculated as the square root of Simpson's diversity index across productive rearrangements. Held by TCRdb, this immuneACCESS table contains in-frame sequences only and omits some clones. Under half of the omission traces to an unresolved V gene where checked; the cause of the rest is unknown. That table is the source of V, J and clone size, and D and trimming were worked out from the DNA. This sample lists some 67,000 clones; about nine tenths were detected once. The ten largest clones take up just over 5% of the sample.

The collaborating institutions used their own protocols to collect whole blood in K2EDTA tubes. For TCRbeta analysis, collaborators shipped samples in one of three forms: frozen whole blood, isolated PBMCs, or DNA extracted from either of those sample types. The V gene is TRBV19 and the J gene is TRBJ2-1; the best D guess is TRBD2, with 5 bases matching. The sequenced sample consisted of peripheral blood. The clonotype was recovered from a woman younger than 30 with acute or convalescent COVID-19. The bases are TGTGCCAGTAGTATGTATCGAGCGGATGAGCAGTTCTTC. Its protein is CASSMYRADEQFF. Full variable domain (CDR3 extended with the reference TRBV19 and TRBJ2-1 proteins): DGGITQSPKYLFRKEGQNVTLSCEQNLNHDAMYWYRQDPGQGLRLIYYSQIVNDFQKGDIAEGYSVSREKKESFPLTVTSAQKNPTAFYLCASSMYRADEQFFGPGTRLTVL.